The clone carrying this T cell receptor beta chain was recorded at least ten times. Its specificity is unknown. One entry per CDR3 protein, called by TCRdb with MiXCR from the multiplex PCR reads. The table includes approximately 130,000 distinct CDR3 sequences, around 20% detected once. The CDR3 is made up of 15 amino acids. Germline CDR1 LGHNA, CDR2 YSLEER. V lost 8 bases to trimming and J lost 5 bases; unmatched junction nucleotides: 11. The data belong to a study of breast tumors, draining lymph nodes, adjacent tissues. Study-wide points: Luminal-like breast cancer showed significantly greater tumor-nontumor repertoire similarity than basal-like breast cancer did. The lymph node origin of tumor T cells was framed as consistent with a hypothesis, not demonstrated.

The lymph nodes were axillary draining lymph nodes from breast cancer patients. Sequences were obtained from axillary lymph node tissue. This sequence joins TRBV4-3 and TRBJ2-2, with 7 bases matching TRBD2. This sequence was found in a female donor with breast cancer. Some clones in this sample may be carry-over from other donors' samples. The CDR3 DNA reads TGCGCCAGCTCGGCGGGAGTAGGAGAAACCGGGGAGCTGTTTTTT. Its protein product is CASSAGVGETGELFF.